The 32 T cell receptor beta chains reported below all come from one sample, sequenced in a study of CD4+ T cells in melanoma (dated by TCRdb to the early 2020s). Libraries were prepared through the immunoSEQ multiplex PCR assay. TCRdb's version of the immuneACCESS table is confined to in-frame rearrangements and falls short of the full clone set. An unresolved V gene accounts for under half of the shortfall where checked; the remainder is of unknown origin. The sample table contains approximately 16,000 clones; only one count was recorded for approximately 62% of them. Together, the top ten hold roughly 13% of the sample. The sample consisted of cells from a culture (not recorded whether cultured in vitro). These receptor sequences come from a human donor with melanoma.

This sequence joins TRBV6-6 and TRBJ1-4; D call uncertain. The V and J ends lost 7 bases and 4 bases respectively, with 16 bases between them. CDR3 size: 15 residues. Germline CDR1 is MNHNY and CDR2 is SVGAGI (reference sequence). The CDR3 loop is CASTNRPVYNEKLFF. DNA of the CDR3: TGTGCCAGCACTAACAGACCGGTTTATAATGAAAAACTGTTTTTT.

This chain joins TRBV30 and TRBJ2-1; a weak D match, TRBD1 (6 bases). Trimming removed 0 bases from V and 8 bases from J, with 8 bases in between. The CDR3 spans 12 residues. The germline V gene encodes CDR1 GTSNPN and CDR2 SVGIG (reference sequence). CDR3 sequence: CAWSVQGYEQFF. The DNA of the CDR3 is TGTGCCTGGAGTGTACAGGGATATGAGCAGTTCTTC.

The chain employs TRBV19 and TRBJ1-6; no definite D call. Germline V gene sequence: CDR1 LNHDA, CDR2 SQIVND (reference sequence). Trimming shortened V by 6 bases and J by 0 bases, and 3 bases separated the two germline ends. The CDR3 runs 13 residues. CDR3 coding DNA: TGTGCCAGTAGGAGCTCCTATAATTCACCCCTCCACTTT. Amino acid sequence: CASRSSYNSPLHF.

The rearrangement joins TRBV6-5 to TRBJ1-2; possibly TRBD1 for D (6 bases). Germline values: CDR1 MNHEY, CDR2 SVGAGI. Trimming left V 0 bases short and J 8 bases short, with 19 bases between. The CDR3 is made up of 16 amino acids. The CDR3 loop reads CASSYSQGFSGTGYTF. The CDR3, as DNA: TGTGCCAGCAGTTACTCCCAGGGGTTTTCGGGCACCGGCTACACCTTC.

This CDR3 is CASSLGGTGQYF. CDR3 sequence (DNA): TGTGCCAGCAGCTTAGGAGGTACGGGCCAGTACTTC. This chain uses TRBV7-2 with TRBJ2-5, with D unresolved. Germline V gene lookup returns CDR1 SGHTA and CDR2 FQGNSA. The V gene lost 1 base and the J gene lost 10 bases, with 10 bases spanning the gap. The CDR3 spans 12 residues. The full variable domain, with the rest looked up from reference TRBV7-2 and TRBJ2-5, is GAGVSQSPSNKVTEKGKDVELRCDPISGHTALYWYRQSLGQGLEFLIYFQGNSAPDKSGLPSDRFSAERTGGSVSTLTIQRTQQEDSAVYLCASSLGGTGQYFGPGTRLLVL.

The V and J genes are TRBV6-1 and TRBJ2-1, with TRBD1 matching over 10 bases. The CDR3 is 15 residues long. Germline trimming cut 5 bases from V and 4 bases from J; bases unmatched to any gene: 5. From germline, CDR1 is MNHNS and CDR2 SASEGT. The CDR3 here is CASSRDRGGYNEQFF. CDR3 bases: TGTGCCAGCAGTCGGGACAGGGGTGGATACAATGAGCAGTTCTTC.

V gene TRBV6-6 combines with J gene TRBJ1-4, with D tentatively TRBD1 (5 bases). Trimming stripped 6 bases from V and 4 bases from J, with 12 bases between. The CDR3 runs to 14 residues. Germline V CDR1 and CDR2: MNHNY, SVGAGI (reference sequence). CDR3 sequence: CASRRERGNEKLFF. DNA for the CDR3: TGTGCCAGCAGGCGCGAAAGGGGTAATGAAAAACTGTTTTTT.

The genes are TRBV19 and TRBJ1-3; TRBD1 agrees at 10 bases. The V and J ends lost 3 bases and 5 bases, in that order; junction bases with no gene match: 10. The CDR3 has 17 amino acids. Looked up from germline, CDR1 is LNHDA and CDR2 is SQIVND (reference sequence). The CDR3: CASSIPPGQGMRNTIYF. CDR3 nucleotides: TGTGCCAGTAGTATTCCACCGGGACAGGGGATGCGAAACACCATATATTTT.

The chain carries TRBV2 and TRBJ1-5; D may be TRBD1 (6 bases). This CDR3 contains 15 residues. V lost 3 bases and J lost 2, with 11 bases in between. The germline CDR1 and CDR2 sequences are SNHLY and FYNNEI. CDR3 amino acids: CASSDRGLGNQPQHF. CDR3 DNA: TGTGCCAGCAGTGACAGGGGTCTAGGCAATCAGCCCCAGCATTTT.

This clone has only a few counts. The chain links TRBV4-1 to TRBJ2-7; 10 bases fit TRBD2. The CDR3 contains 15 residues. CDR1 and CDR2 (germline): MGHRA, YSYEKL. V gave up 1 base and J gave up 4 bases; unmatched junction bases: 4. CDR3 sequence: CASSQASGGAYEQYF. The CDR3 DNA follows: TGCGCCAGCAGCCAAGCTAGCGGGGGAGCTTACGAGCAGTACTTC.

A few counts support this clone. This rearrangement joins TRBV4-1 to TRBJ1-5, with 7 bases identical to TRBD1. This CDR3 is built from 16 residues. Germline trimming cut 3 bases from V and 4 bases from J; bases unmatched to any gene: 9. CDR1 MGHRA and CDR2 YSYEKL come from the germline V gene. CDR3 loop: CASSHLGQESNQPQHF. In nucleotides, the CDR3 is TGCGCCAGCAGCCACCTAGGACAGGAAAGTAATCAGCCCCAGCATTTT.

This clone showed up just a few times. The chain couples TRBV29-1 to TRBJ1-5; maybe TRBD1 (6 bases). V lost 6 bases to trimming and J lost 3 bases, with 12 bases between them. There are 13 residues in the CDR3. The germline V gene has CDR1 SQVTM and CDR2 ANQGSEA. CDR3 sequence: CSVGDTTNQPQHF. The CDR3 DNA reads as TGCAGCGTCGGGGACACCACCAATCAGCCCCAGCATTTT.

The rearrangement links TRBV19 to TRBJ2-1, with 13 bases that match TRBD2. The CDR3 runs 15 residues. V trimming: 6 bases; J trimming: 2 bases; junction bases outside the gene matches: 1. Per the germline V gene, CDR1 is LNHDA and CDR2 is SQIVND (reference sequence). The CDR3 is CASRTSGGAYNEQFF. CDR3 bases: TGTGCCAGTAGAACTAGCGGGGGGGCCTACAATGAGCAGTTCTTC.

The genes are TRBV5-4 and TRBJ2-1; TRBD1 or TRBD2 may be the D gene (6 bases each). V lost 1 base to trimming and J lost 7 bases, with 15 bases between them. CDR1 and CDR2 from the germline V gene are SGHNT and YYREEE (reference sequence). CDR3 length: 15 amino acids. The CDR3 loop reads CASSLPPGGLNEQFF. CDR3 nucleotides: TGTGCCAGCAGCTTGCCTCCCGGGGGCCTTAATGAGCAGTTCTTC.

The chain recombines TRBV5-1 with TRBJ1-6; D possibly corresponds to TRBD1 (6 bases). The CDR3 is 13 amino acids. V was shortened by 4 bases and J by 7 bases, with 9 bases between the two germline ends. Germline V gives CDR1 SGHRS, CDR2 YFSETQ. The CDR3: CASSRDTNSPLHF. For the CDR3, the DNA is TGCGCCAGCAGCAGGGACACCAATTCACCCCTCCACTTT.

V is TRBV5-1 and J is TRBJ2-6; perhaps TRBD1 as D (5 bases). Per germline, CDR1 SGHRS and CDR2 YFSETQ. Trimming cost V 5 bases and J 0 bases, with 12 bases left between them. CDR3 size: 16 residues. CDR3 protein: CASSRTHSSGANVLTF. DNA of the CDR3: TGCGCCAGCAGTCGGACACATAGCTCTGGGGCCAACGTCCTGACTTTC.

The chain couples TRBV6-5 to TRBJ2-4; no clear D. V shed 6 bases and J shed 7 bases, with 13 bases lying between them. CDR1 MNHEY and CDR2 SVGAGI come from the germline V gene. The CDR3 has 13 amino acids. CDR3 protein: CASRGPGRNIQYF. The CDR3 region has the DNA TGTGCCAGCAGGGGCCCAGGACGGAACATTCAGTACTTC.

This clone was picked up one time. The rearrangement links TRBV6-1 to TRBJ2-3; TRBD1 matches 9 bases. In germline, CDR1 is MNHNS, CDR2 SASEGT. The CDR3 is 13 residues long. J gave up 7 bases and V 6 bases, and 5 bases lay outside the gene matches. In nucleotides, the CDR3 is TGTGCCAGCAGAGGACAGGGGTGGAATACGCAGTATTTT. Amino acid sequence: CASRGQGWNTQYF.

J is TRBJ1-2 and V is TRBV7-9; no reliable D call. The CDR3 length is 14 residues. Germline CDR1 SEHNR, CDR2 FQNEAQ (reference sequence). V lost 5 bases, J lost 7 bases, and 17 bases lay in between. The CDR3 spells CASSKEAGYGGYTF. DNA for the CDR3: TGTGCCAGCAGCAAAGAGGCAGGTTACGGTGGCTACACCTTC.

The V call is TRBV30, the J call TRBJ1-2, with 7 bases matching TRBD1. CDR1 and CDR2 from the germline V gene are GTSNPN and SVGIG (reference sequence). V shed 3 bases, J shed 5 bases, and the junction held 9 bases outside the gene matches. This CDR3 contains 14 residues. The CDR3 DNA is TGTGCCTGGAGCCCGAGGGACAGTTGGTATGGCTACACCTTC. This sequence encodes CAWSPRDSWYGYTF.

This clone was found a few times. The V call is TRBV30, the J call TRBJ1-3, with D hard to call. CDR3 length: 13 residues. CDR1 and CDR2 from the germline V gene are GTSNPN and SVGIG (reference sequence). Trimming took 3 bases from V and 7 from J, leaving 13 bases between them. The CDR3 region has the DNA TGTGCCTGGAGCGGCCGCCTCTCGAACACCATATATTTT. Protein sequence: CAWSGRLSNTIYF. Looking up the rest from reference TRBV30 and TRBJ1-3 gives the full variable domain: SQTIHQWPATLVQPVGSPLSLECTVEGTSNPNLYWYRQAAGRGLQLLFYSVGIGQISSEVPQNLSASRPQDRQFILSSKKLLLSDSGFYLCAWSGRLSNTIYFGEGSWLTVV.

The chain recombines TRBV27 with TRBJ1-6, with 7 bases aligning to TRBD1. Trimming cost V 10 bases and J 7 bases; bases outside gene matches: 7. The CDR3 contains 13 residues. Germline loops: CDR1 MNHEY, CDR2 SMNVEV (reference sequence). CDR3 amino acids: CATKGTANSPLHF. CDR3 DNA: TGTGCCACCAAGGGGACAGCGAATTCACCCCTCCACTTT.

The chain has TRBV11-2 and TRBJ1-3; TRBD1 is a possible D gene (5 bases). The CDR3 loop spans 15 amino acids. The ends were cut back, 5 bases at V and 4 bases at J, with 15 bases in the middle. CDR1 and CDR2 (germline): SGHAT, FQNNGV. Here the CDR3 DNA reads TGTGCCAGCAGCCCAGCCGGGACCGCAGGAAACACCATATATTTT. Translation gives CASSPAGTAGNTIYF. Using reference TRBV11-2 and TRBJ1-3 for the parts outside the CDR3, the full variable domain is EAGVAQSPRYKIIEKRQSVAFWCNPISGHATLYWYQQILGQGPKLLIQFQNNGVVDDSQLPKDRFSAERLKGVDSTLKIQPAKLEDSAVYLCASSPAGTAGNTIYFGEGSWLTVV.

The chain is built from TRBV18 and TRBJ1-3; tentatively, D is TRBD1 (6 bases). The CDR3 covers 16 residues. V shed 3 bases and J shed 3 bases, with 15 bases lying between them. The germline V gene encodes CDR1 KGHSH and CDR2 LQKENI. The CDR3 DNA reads TGTGCCAGCTCACCTTTGCAGGGGATTGGTGGAAACACCATATATTTT. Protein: CASSPLQGIGGNTIYF.

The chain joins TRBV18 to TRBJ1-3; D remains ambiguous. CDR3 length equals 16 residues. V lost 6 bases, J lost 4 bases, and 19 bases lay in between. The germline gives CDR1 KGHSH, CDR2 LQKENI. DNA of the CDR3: TGTGCCAGCTCCCTTCGGATGGACCTTCAGGGAAACACCATATATTTT. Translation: CASSLRMDLQGNTIYF.

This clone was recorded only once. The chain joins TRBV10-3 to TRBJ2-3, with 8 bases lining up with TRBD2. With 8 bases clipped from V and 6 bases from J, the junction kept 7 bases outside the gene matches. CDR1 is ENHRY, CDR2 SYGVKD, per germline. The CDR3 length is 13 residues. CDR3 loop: CAIGGTSWDTQYF. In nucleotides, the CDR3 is TGTGCCATCGGGGGGACTAGTTGGGATACGCAGTATTTT.

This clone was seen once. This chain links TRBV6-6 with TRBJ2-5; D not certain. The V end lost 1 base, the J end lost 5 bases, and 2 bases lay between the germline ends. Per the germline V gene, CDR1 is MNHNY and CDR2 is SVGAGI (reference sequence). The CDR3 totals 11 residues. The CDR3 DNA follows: TGTGCCAGCAGTTACTGGGAGACCCAGTACTTC. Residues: CASSYWETQYF.

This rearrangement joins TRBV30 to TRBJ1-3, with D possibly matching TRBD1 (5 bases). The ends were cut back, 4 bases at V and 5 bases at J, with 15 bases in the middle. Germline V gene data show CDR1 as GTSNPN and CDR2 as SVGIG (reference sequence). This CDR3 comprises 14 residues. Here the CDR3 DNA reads TGTGCCTGGATCCCAACAGGCGGGAGAAACACCATATATTTT. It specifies CAWIPTGGRNTIYF.

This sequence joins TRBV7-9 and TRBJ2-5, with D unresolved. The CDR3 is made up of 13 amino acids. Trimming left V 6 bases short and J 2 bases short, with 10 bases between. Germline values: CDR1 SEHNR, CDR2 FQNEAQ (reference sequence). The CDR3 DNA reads TGTGCCAGCAGTCTACAAATACAAGAGACCCAGTACTTC. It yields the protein CASSLQIQETQYF.

Here the CDR3 reads CASREEGYGGNEKLFF. The CDR3 DNA is TGTGCCAGCAGGGAGGAGGGGTACGGGGGAAATGAAAAACTGTTTTTT. The chain couples TRBV27 to TRBJ1-4; TRBD1 is a possible D gene (5 bases). Trimming shortened V by 6 bases and J by 5 bases, and 19 bases separated the two germline ends. The length of the CDR3 is 16 residues. Looked up from germline, CDR1 is MNHEY and CDR2 is SMNVEV (reference sequence).

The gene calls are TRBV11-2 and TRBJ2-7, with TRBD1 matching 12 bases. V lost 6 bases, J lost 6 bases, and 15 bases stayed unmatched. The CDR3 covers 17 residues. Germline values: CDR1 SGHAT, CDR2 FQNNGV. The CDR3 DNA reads TGTGCCAGCAGACCTATTCCCCGGGACAGGGGGCATAGCGAGCAGTACTTC. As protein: CASRPIPRDRGHSEQYF.

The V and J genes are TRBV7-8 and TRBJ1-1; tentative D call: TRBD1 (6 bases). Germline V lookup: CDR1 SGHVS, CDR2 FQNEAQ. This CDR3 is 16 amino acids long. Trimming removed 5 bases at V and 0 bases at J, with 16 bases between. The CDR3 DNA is TGTGCCAGCAGCGCAAGAACAGGGACCTTGAACACTGAAGCTTTCTTT. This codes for CASSARTGTLNTEAFF.